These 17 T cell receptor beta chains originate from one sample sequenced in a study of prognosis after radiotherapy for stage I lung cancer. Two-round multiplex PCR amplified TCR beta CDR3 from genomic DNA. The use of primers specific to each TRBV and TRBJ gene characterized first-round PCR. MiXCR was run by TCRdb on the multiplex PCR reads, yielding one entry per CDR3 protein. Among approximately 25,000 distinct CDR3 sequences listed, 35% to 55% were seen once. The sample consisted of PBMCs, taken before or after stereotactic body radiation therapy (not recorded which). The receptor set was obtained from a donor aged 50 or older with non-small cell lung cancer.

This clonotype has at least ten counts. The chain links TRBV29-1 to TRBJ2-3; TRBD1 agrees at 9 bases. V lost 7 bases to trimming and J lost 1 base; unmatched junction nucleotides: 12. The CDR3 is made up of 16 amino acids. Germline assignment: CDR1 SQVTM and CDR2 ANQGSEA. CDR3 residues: CSAKDRGPSGTDTQYF. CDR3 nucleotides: TGCAGCGCAAAGGACAGGGGTCCCTCTGGCACAGATACGCAGTATTTT.

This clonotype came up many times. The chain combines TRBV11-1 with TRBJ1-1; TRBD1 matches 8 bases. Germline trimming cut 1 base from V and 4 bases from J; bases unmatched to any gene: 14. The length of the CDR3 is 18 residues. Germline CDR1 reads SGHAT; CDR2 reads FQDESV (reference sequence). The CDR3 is CASSLVRGRGRKGTEAFF. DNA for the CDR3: TGTGCCAGCAGCTTAGTTCGCGGCAGGGGGCGCAAAGGCACTGAAGCTTTCTTT.

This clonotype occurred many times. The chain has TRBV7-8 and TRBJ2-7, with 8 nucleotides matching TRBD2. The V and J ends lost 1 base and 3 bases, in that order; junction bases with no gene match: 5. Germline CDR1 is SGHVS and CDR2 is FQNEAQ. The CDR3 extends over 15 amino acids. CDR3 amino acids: CASSLGAREVYEQYF. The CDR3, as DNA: TGTGCCAGCAGCTTAGGAGCGCGGGAGGTCTACGAGCAGTACTTC.

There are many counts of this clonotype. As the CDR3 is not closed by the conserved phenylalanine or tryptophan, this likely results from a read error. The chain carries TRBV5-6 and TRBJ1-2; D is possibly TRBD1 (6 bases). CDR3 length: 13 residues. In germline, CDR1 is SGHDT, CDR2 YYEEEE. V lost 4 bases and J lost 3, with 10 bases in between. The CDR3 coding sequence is TGTGCCAGCAGCCGCAGGGGACACTATGGCTACACCCTC. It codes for CASSRRGHYGYTL.

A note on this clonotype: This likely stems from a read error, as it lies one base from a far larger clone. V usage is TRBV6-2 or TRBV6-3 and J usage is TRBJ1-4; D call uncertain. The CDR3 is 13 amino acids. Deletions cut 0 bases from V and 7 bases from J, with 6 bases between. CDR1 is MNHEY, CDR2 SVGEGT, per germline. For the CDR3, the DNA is TGTGCCAGCAGTTACTCGTCGACTGAAAAACTGTTTTTT. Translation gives CASSYSSTEKLFF.

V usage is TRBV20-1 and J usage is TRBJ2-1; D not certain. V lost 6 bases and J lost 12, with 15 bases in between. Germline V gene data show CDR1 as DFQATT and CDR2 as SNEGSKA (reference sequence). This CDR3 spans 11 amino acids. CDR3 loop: CSALSPDRQFF. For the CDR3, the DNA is TGCAGTGCCCTTTCCCCGGACCGGCAGTTCTTC.

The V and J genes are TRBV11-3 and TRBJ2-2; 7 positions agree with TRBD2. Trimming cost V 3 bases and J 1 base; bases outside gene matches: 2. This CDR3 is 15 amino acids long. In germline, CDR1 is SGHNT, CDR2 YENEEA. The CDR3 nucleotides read TGTGCCAGCAGCTTGGGACTAAAGAACACCGGGGAGCTGTTTTTT. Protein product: CASSLGLKNTGELFF.

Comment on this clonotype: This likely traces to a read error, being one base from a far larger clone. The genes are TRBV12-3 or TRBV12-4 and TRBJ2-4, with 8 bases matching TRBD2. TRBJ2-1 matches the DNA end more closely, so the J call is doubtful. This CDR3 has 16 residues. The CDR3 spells CASSPPGLGGGVEQFF. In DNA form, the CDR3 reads TGTGCCAGCAGTCCCCCGGGACTAGGGGGAGGGGTTGAGCAGTTCTTC.

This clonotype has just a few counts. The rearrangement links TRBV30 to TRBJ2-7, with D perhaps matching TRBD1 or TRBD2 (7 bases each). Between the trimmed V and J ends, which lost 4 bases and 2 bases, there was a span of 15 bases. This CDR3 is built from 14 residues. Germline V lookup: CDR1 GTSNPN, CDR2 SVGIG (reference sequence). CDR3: CAWTSTGRAYEQYF. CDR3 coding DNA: TGTGCCTGGACCTCGACAGGGAGGGCCTACGAGCAGTACTTC.

CDR3 in DNA: TGTGCTAGTTGTCCCCCGTCGAGGGCAGGGTCTCCAGATACGCAGTATTTT. Amino acids: CASCPPSRAGSPDTQYF. This sequence joins TRBV12-5 and TRBJ2-3; D might be TRBD1 or TRBD2, each matching 5 bases. Trimming removed 8 bases from V and 4 bases from J, with 25 bases in between. CDR3 length: 17 amino acids. Germline loops: CDR1 LGHNT, CDR2 FRNRAP.

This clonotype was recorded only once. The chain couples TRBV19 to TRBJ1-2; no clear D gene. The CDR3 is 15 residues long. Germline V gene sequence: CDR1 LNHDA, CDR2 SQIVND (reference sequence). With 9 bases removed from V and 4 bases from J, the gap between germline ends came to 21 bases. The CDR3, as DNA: TGTGCCAGCCACCCCCCCGTACTTGATGGCTATGGCTACACCTTC. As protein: CASHPPVLDGYGYTF.

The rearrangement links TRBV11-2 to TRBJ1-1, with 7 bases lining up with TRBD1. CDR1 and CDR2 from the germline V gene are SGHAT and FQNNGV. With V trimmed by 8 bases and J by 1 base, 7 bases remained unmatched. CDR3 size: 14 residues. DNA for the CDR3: TGTGCCAGCGTCCGGACAGGCTCGAACACTGAAGCTTTCTTT. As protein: CASVRTGSNTEAFF.

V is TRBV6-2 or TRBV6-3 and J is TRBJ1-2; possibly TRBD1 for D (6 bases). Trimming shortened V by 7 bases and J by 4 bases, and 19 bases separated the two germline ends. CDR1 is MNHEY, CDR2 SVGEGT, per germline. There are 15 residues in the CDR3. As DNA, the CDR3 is TGTGCCAGCACCGAAATAGGGGGGGGGGTCTATGGCTACACCTTC. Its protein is CASTEIGGGVYGYTF.

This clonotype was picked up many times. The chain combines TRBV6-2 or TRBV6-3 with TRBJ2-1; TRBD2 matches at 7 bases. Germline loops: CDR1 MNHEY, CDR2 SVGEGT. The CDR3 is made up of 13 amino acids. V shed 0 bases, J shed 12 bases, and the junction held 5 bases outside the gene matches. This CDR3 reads CASSYSTSPGQFF. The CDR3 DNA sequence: TGTGCCAGCAGTTACTCGACTAGCCCGGGGCAGTTCTTC.

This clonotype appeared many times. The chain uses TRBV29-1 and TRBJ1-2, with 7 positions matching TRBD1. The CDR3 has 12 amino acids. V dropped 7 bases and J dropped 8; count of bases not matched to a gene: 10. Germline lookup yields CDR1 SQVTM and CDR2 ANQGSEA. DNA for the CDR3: TGCAGCGCCGTGGGCAGGGGGGAAGGCTACACCTTC. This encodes CSAVGRGEGYTF.

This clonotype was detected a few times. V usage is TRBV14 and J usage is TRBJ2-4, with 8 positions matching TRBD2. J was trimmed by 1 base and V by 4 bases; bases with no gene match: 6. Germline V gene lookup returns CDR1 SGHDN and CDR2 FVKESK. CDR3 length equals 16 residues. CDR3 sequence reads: CASSPRTSWAKNIQYF. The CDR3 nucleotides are TGTGCCAGCAGCCCTCGGACTAGCTGGGCCAAAAACATTCAGTACTTC.

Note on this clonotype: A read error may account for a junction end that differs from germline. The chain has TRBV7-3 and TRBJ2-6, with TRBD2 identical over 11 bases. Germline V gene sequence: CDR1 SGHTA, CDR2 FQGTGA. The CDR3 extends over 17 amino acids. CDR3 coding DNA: TGTGCCAGCAGCTTTAGCGGGGGGGCCTCTGGGGTCAACGTCCTTACTTTC. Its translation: CASSFSGGASGVNVLTF.